The 5 T cell receptor beta chains listed next were all sequenced from one sample in a study of response to subunit inactivated influenza vaccine. TCRdb re-analysed the RT-PCR reads in MiXCR, keeping a single row per CDR3 protein. The sample consists of hundreds of thousands of distinct CDR3 sequences, approximately 17% of them appearing once. Here the sequenced sample was PBMCs from blood, taken 5 days after vaccination. These receptors came from a middle-aged man who received an inactivated influenza vaccine.

This clonotype has at least ten counts. The genes are TRBV11-2 and TRBJ2-3; D unclear. CDR1 SGHAT and CDR2 FQNNGV come from the germline V gene. Trimming pared 5 bases from V and 7 bases from J, leaving 10 bases between. The CDR3 is 12 residues long. This chain's CDR3 is CASSHDEYTQYF. CDR3 nucleotides: TGTGCCAGCAGCCACGACGAGTATACGCAGTATTTT.

The chain has TRBV7-9 and TRBJ2-2; 9 nucleotides agree with TRBD2. CDR1 is SEHNR and CDR2 is FQNEAQ in the germline V gene (reference sequence). The length of the CDR3 is 14 residues. Trimming took 5 bases from V and 6 from J; bases not matched to a gene: 4. CDR3 sequence: CASSPRTSAGELFF. The CDR3 DNA is TGTGCCAGCAGCCCCCGGACTAGCGCCGGGGAGCTGTTTTTT. Based on the CDR3 plus reference TRBV7-9 and TRBJ2-2, the full variable domain is DTGVSQNPRHKITKRGQNVTFRCDPISEHNRLYWYRQTLGQGPEFLTYFQNEAQLEKSRLLSDRFSAERPKGSFSTLEIQRTEQGDSAMYLCASSPRTSAGELFFGEGSRLTVL.

The chain employs TRBV10-3 and TRBJ1-1; no clear D. Germline values: CDR1 ENHRY, CDR2 SYGVKD. Trimming took off 1 base at V and 1 base at J, with 7 bases between the two ends. The CDR3 consists of 14 residues. In DNA, the CDR3 is TGTGCCATCAGTGAGTATGGTACGAACACTGAAGCTTTCTTT. Its protein is CAISEYGTNTEAFF.

This clonotype has a handful of counts. V gene TRBV7-2 combines with J gene TRBJ2-7; no firm D call. Trimming took 3 bases from V and 3 from J, leaving 9 bases between them. CDR3 size: 13 residues. Germline CDR1 and CDR2: SGHTA and FQGNSA. The CDR3 DNA reads TGTGCCAGCAGCTTCGCCGACGGCTACGAGCAGTACTTC. Protein: CASSFADGYEQYF.

The chain combines TRBV4-2 with TRBJ2-2; D not resolved. The CDR3 runs to 13 residues. Trimming removed 4 bases from V and 8 bases from J, with 11 bases in between. CDR1 and CDR2 (germline): LGHNA, YNFKEQ. In nucleotides, the CDR3 is TGTGCCAGCAGCCCAGCCCTGAGTGGGGAGCTGTTTTTT. Translated: CASSPALSGELFF.